Each of the 19 T cell receptor beta chains below was sequenced from the same sample in a study of T cell repertoires in cytomegalovirus infection. No cognate antigen is known for these TCRs. TCRdb redid the calling of the reads with MiXCR, one entry per CDR3 protein. The sample holds fewer than 1,000,000 distinct CDR3 sequences, around 32% seen once. Sequencing used cultured CD8+ T cells from PBMCs, obtained from culture after CMV antigen stimulation. All receptors come from a human donor in good health (CMV status not recorded). Some clones in this sample may be carry-over from other donors' samples.

The chain employs TRBV29-1 and TRBJ1-2; D not resolved. The V gene lost 3 bases and the J gene lost 7 bases, with 12 bases spanning the gap. CDR1 and CDR2 (germline): SQVTM, ANQGSEA. The CDR3 consists of 12 residues. The CDR3 spells CSVDEDPSGYTF. DNA of the CDR3: TGCAGCGTTGATGAGGATCCCTCTGGCTACACCTTC. The whole variable domain, remainder taken from reference TRBV29-1 and TRBJ1-2, is SAVISQKPSRDICQRGTSLTIQCQVDSQVTMMFWYRQQPGQSLTLIATANQGSEATYESGFVIDKFPISRPNLTFSTLTVSNMSPEDSSIYLCSVDEDPSGYTFGSGTRLTVV.

The chain carries TRBV7-8 and TRBJ2-3; 7 bases agree with TRBD2. This CDR3 region has 13 residues. CDR1 and CDR2 from the germline V gene are SGHVS and FQNEAQ. V was pared by 7 bases and J by 2 bases, with 3 bases of the junction left unmatched. The CDR3 coding sequence is TGTGCCAGCAACGCGGGAGACACAGATACGCAGTATTTT. Translation gives CASNAGDTDTQYF. The whole variable domain, filled in from reference TRBV7-8 and TRBJ2-3, reads GAGVSQSPRYKVAKRGQDVALRCDPISGHVSLFWYQQALGQGPEFLTYFQNEAQLDKSGLPSDRFFAERPEGSVSTLKIQRTQQEDSAVYLCASNAGDTDTQYFGPGTRLTVL.

The chain links TRBV10-3 to TRBJ2-5, with D unresolved. V was pared by 3 bases and J by 2 bases, with 7 bases between. CDR3 length: 13 residues. CDR1 and CDR2 from the germline V gene are ENHRY and SYGVKD. The CDR3 is CAISEGIQETQYF. The CDR3 bases are TGTGCCATCAGTGAAGGTATTCAAGAGACCCAGTACTTC.

This clonotype was counted ten times or more. This chain links TRBV7-9 with TRBJ1-1, with D possibly TRBD1 on 6 matching bases. The V and J ends lost 5 bases and 4 bases respectively, with 11 bases between them. Germline V gene data show CDR1 as SEHNR and CDR2 as FQNEAQ (reference sequence). This CDR3 is 13 amino acids long. The CDR3 DNA reads TGTGCCAGCAGCCCAGCAGGGGCCACTGAAGCTTTCTTT. It translates to CASSPAGATEAFF.

The chain is built from TRBV27 and TRBJ2-1, with D unclear. Deletions cut 0 bases from V and 7 bases from J, with 7 bases between. The CDR3 extends over 13 amino acids. Germline V gene lookup returns CDR1 MNHEY and CDR2 SMNVEV (reference sequence). CDR3 region: CASSLSPSNEQFF. In nucleotides, the CDR3 is TGTGCCAGCAGTTTATCGCCCTCGAATGAGCAGTTCTTC.

This clonotype was recorded at least ten times. The chain couples TRBV7-9 to TRBJ1-2, with TRBD1 identical over 9 bases. The J segment lost 7 bases and the V segment lost 1 base, leaving 7 bases of the junction unmatched. Germline CDR1 reads SEHNR; CDR2 reads FQNEAQ (reference sequence). The CDR3 is 15 amino acids. The CDR3 is CASSLDSDRGSGYTF. The DNA of the CDR3 is TGTGCCAGCAGCTTAGACAGTGACAGGGGGTCTGGCTACACCTTC.

This clonotype came up many times. J is TRBJ2-1 and V is TRBV7-6; no clear D gene. Trimming took off 1 base at V and 4 bases at J, with 8 bases between the two ends. The CDR3 extends over 14 amino acids. CDR1 is SGHVS and CDR2 is FNYEAQ in the germline V gene. The CDR3 DNA reads TGTGCCAGCAGCTTAGATTTGGGTTACAATGAGCAGTTCTTC. As protein: CASSLDLGYNEQFF.

The V and J genes are TRBV27 and TRBJ2-3, with D unclear. V was trimmed by 3 bases and J by 2 bases, leaving 12 bases between them. Germline lookup yields CDR1 MNHEY and CDR2 SMNVEV (reference sequence). This CDR3 is 15 amino acids long. CDR3 nucleotides: TGTGCCAGCAGTTTTTTTCCTACGCCCACAGATACGCAGTATTTT. It encodes CASSFFPTPTDTQYF.

The sample holds a few counts of this clonotype. V usage is TRBV6-6 and J usage is TRBJ2-5; 7 nucleotides match TRBD1. CDR3 length equals 16 residues. V lost 2 bases, J lost 2 bases, and 8 bases stayed unmatched. Germline V CDR1 and CDR2: MNHNY, SVGAGI (reference sequence). The DNA of the CDR3 is TGTGCCAGCAGTTACACCAATCGACAGGGACAAGAGACCCAGTACTTC. This translates into CASSYTNRQGQETQYF.

This clonotype was seen a few times. The chain recombines TRBV7-9 with TRBJ2-1, with 7 bases fitting TRBD1. Germline CDR1 SEHNR, CDR2 FQNEAQ (reference sequence). The trim removed 1 base at V and 14 bases at J, leaving 2 bases unmatched. CDR3 length: 11 amino acids. CDR3 in DNA: TGTGCCAGCAGCTTAGGGCAGGGGGAGTTCTTC. Translation gives CASSLGQGEFF.

This clonotype was observed many times. The rearrangement joins TRBV7-2 to TRBJ2-2; TRBD1 matches 10 bases. CDR1 SGHTA and CDR2 FQGNSA come from the germline V gene. The CDR3 is made up of 19 amino acids. With V trimmed by 3 bases and J by 5 bases, 15 bases remained unmatched. The CDR3 DNA is TGTGCCAGCAGCTTCGAGAGGTTCCGGACAGGGGGACGGACCGGGGAGCTGTTTTTT. Translation: CASSFERFRTGGRTGELFF.

The chain carries TRBV19 and TRBJ1-1, with 10 bases that match TRBD1. Germline trimming cut 9 bases from V and 5 bases from J; bases unmatched to any gene: 6. From germline, CDR1 is LNHDA and CDR2 SQIVND (reference sequence). The CDR3 loop spans 13 amino acids. The CDR3 DNA sequence: TGTGCCAGCAGACAGGGGGCGGGAACTGAAGCTTTCTTT. Residues: CASRQGAGTEAFF. Full variable domain (outside the CDR3, taken from reference TRBV19 and TRBJ1-1): DGGITQSPKYLFRKEGQNVTLSCEQNLNHDAMYWYRQDPGQGLRLIYYSQIVNDFQKGDIAEGYSVSREKKESFPLTVTSAQKNPTAFYLCASRQGAGTEAFFGQGTRLTVV.

This clonotype was counted only a few times. CDR3 bases: TGTGCCAGCAGAGTACGGCTGTGGGAGCAGTTCTTC. It translates to CASRVRLWEQFF. J is TRBJ2-1 and V is TRBV12-3 or TRBV12-4; D is unresolved. V lost 6 bases and J lost 10, with 13 bases in between. The CDR3 spans 12 residues.

The V and J genes are TRBV13 and TRBJ2-3, with D unresolved. This CDR3 has 12 amino acids. V shed 5 bases and J shed 6 bases, with 9 bases lying between them. Germline values: CDR1 PRHDT, CDR2 FYEKMQ (reference sequence). CDR3 protein: CASSHIVDTQYF. The CDR3 nucleotides are TGTGCCAGCAGCCATATCGTCGATACGCAGTATTTT.

This clonotype was found a few times. V and J are TRBV4-1 and TRBJ2-7; no firm D call. V shed 4 bases and J shed 5 bases, with 15 bases lying between them. Germline V lookup: CDR1 MGHRA, CDR2 YSYEKL. This CDR3 has 14 residues. In DNA, the CDR3 is TGCGCCAGCAGCCCGACCCGGTACATCCACGAGCAGTACTTC. It encodes CASSPTRYIHEQYF.

This clonotype was observed a few times. The rearrangement uses TRBV12-3 or TRBV12-4 and TRBJ1-2, with D possibly TRBD1 on 6 matching bases. There are 12 residues in the CDR3. Trimming cost V 6 bases and J 4 bases, with 9 bases left between them. CDR3 protein: CASRDSIYGYTF. The DNA of the CDR3 is TGTGCCAGCAGGGACAGCATCTATGGCTACACCTTC.

This clonotype has a handful of counts. The J gene is TRBJ2-6, the V gene TRBV6-5; D might be TRBD1 or TRBD2, each matching 6 bases. Germline CDR1 MNHEY, CDR2 SVGAGI. CDR3 length: 15 residues. V was trimmed by 11 bases and J by 4 bases, leaving 18 bases between them. The CDR3 nucleotides read TGTGCCGTGAGACCGGGGGCCACAGGGGCCAACGTCCTGACTTTC. This gives the protein CAVRPGATGANVLTF.

There are many counts of this clonotype. The rearrangement joins TRBV7-6 to TRBJ1-3; TRBD1 might be the D (6 bases). Germline CDR1 and CDR2: SGHVS and FNYEAQ. With 8 bases removed from V and 3 bases from J, the gap between germline ends came to 11 bases. This CDR3 spans 13 amino acids. The CDR3 loop reads CASSDRIGNTIYF. DNA of the CDR3: TGTGCCAGCTCCGACAGGATTGGAAACACCATATATTTT.

This clonotype was seen many times. The chain combines TRBV19 with TRBJ2-7, with unresolved D. The ends were cut back, 9 bases at V and 1 base at J, with 19 bases in the middle. The CDR3 loop spans 15 amino acids. CDR1 LNHDA and CDR2 SQIVND come from the germline V gene (reference sequence). The CDR3 spells CASSLGQGLSYEQYF. In DNA, the CDR3 is TGTGCCAGCAGCTTAGGTCAAGGCTTGTCCTACGAGCAGTACTTC.